The source of this T cell receptor beta chain is a study of shared clonotypes between healthy human individuals. On the study more broadly: A few men and two women, aged 18 to 49, were donors.

Study-level results: Larger estimated richness was generally seen in naive subsets than in memory subsets.

Regarding this clone: No antigen is known for it.

Only in-frame clones appear in the TCRdb table, and some are missing; sequencing was by immunoSEQ multiplex PCR. In the table there are around 2.5 million clones, approximately 94% of which are singletons. V gave up 3 bases and J gave up 4 bases, with 15 bases separating them. This CDR3 spans 15 amino acids. The germline CDR1 and CDR2 sequences are KGHSH and LQKENI. The chain uses TRBV18 and TRBJ1-1; TRBD1 might be the D (5 bases). What was sequenced was naive CD4+ T cells from PBMCs. Subset in this sample: CD45RA+ positively selected. The TCR originated in a man between 18 and 29 years old in good health. Some clones in this sample may be carry-over from other donors' samples. CDR3 amino acids: CASSPEQVVSTEAFF. DNA for the CDR3: TGTGCCAGCTCACCGGAACAGGTGGTGTCCACTGAAGCTTTCTTT.